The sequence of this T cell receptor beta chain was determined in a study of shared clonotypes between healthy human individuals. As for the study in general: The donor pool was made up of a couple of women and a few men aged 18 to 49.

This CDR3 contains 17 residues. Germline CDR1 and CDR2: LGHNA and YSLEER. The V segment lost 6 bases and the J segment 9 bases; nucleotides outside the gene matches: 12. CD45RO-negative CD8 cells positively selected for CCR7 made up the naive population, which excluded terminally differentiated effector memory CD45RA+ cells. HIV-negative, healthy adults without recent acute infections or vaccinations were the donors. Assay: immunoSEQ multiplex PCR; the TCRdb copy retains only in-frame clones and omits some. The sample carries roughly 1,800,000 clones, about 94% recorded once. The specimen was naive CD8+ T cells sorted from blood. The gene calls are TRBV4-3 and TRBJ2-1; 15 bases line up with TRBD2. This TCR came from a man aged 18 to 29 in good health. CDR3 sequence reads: CASRSSGEGLAGGEQFF. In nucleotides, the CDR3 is TGCGCCAGCAGGTCTTCGGGGGAGGGACTAGCGGGAGGTGAGCAGTTCTTC.